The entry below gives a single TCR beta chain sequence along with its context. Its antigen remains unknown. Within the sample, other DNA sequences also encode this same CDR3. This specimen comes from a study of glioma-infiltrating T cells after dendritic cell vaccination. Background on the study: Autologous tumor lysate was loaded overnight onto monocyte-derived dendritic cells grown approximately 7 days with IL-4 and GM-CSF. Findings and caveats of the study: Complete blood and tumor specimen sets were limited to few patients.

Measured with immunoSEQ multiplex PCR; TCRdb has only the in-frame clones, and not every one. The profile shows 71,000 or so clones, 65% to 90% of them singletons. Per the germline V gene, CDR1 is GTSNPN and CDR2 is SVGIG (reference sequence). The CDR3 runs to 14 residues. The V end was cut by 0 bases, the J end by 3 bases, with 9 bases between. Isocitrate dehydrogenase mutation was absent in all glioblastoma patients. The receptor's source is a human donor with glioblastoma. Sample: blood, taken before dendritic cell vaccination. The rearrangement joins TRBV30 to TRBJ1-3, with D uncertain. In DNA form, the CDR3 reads TGTGCCTGGAGTGTACGGGGAAATGGAAACACCATATATTTT. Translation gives CAWSVRGNGNTIYF.